What follows are 14 T cell receptor beta chains derived from one specimen sequenced in a study of regulatory T cells in long-lasting Graves disease. Through Arm-PCR of CDR3 regions and iRepertoire HTBI primers, TCR beta libraries were built. TCRdb reanalysed the multiplex PCR reads using MiXCR and keeps one entry per CDR3 protein. Of around 460,000 distinct CDR3 sequences listed, 22% are singletons. Time point meaning: persistent/refractory GD, antithyroid drugs over 5 years with positive TRAb. PBMC RNA was the source of the TCR library. The specimen comprised peripheral blood mononuclear cells (PBMCs), sampled when the disease was refractory, from a patient treated with antithyroid drugs. The receptors come from a female donor with Graves disease.

The genes are TRBV12-3 or TRBV12-4 and TRBJ2-7; 11 bases are a match to TRBD1. The CDR3 is made up of 15 amino acids. After removal of 6 bases from V and 8 bases from J, the junction contained 12 bases not matched to a gene. CDR3 sequence (DNA): TGTGCCAGCAGAGATACCGGGACAGGGGGAGGAAAGCAGTACTTC. It yields the protein CASRDTGTGGGKQYF.

This clonotype occurred a few times. The chain carries TRBV24-1 and TRBJ1-1; 9 nucleotides align to TRBD1. Germline loops: CDR1 KGHDR, CDR2 SFDVKD. V was pared by 5 bases and J by 8 bases, with 5 bases of the junction left unmatched. CDR3 length equals 13 residues. CDR3: CATSGPGTGEAFF. Written as DNA, the CDR3 is TGTGCCACCAGTGGCCCTGGGACAGGGGAAGCTTTCTTT.

Many counts were recorded for this clonotype. This chain uses TRBV12-3 or TRBV12-4 with TRBJ1-2, with 9 bases fitting TRBD1. Trimming at V came to 5 bases and at J to 2 bases, leaving 9 bases not matched to a gene. This CDR3 has 16 amino acids. Here the CDR3 reads CASSPVQGAQNYGYTF. In DNA, the CDR3 is TGTGCCAGCAGTCCTGTACAGGGGGCGCAGAACTATGGCTACACCTTC.

Details on this clonotype: One end of the junction does not line up with germline, which may come from a read error. V usage is TRBV27 and J usage is TRBJ1-5; 7 nucleotides match TRBD1. The CDR3 runs to 13 residues. Germline V gene sequence: CDR1 MNHEY, CDR2 SMNVEV (reference sequence). For the CDR3, the DNA is TGTGCCAACAGTTCGGCAGGGGGTCAGCCCCAGCATTTT. It codes for CANSSAGGQPQHF.

This clonotype was recorded at least ten times. The gene calls are TRBV6-2 or TRBV6-3 and TRBJ2-2; TRBD2 aligns across 7 bases. The V gene end was trimmed by 4 bases and the J gene end by 8 bases; junction bases not matched to a gene: 7. Germline V gives CDR1 MNHEY, CDR2 SVGEGT. The CDR3 is 14 residues long. The CDR3, as DNA: TGTGCCAGCAGTTCGACTAGCCCCCCTGGGGAGCTGTTTTTT. It encodes CASSSTSPPGELFF.

Of note for this clonotype: One junction end does not reproduce the germline sequence, and a read error may be involved. The genes are TRBV11-1 and TRBJ1-2; 8 bases agree with TRBD1. Germline V gene data show CDR1 as SGHAT and CDR2 as FQDESV (reference sequence). The CDR3 is made up of 18 amino acids. CDR3 nucleotide sequence: TGTGTCAGCAGCGAAACCCCCGGGACAGGTGGCCGAGTCTATGGCTACACCTTC. Its protein is CVSSETPGTGGRVYGYTF.

This clonotype has just a few counts. The chain carries TRBV24-1 and TRBJ2-5; weak D call: TRBD1 (5 bases). Germline CDR1 and CDR2: KGHDR and SFDVKD. This CDR3 comprises 14 residues. The germline V and J ends were trimmed by 6 bases and 1 base, with 11 bases remaining between them. The CDR3 sequence is CATSPAGIQETQYF. The CDR3 nucleotides read TGTGCCACCAGTCCCGCAGGGATCCAAGAGACCCAGTACTTC.

The rearrangement joins TRBV20-1 to TRBJ1-2; the D is unclear. V was cut by 3 bases and J by 9 bases, with 11 bases left in between. Germline V gene data show CDR1 as DFQATT and CDR2 as SNEGSKA (reference sequence). This CDR3 is 11 amino acids long. The CDR3 loop is CSARDPYSYTF. CDR3 in DNA: TGCAGTGCTAGGGACCCATACAGCTACACCTTC.

The CDR3 DNA reads as TGTGCCAGCAGTTTTAGCGGGAGTACGGAGACCCAGTACTTC. This sequence encodes CASSFSGSTETQYF. The V call is TRBV28, the J call TRBJ2-5; 9 bases align to TRBD2. Germline-derived CDR1 and CDR2 are MDHEN and SYDVKM. This CDR3 spans 14 amino acids. V was pared by 3 bases and J by 5 bases, with 4 bases of the junction left unmatched.

This clonotype was recorded many times. The gene calls are TRBV12-3 or TRBV12-4 and TRBJ1-5; TRBD1 matches at 7 bases. V lost 6 bases, J lost 5 bases, and 4 bases stayed unmatched. The CDR3 loop spans 13 amino acids. CDR3 in DNA: TGTGCCAGCAGGGGACAGAGCCATCAGCCCCAGCATTTT. This sequence encodes CASRGQSHQPQHF.

For this clonotype: This sequence may be a read error, since a much larger clone differs from it by one base. The gene calls are TRBV29-1 and TRBJ2-5; D is possibly TRBD2 (6 bases). V lost 7 bases and J lost 6, with 12 bases in between. The CDR3 contains 11 residues. Germline V gene sequence: CDR1 SQVTM, CDR2 ANQGSEA. The CDR3 sequence is CSAPSDKTQYF. As DNA, the CDR3 is TGCAGCGCGCCTAGCGATAAGACCCAGTACTTC.

The chain is built from TRBV14 and TRBJ1-4, with unresolved D. Looked up from germline, CDR1 is SGHDN and CDR2 is FVKESK. The CDR3 has 12 residues. The germline V and J ends were trimmed by 3 bases and 6 bases, with 5 bases remaining between them. The CDR3 region has the DNA TGTGCCAGCAGCCAGACCTATGAAAAACTGTTTTTT. Its protein is CASSQTYEKLFF.

Many counts were recorded for this clonotype. The chain is built from TRBV6-5 and TRBJ1-2; D call uncertain. Trimming left V 0 bases short and J 7 bases short, with 9 bases between. The length of the CDR3 is 13 residues. Germline V gives CDR1 MNHEY, CDR2 SVGAGI. The CDR3 reads CASSYSDQAGYTF. The CDR3 DNA sequence: TGTGCCAGCAGTTACTCGGACCAAGCTGGCTACACCTTC.

This clonotype was found many times. The chain combines TRBV28 with TRBJ1-1; D is uncertain. Germline loops: CDR1 MDHEN, CDR2 SYDVKM. The CDR3 covers 16 residues. V lost 5 bases to trimming and J lost 0 bases, with 16 bases between them. CDR3 nucleotides: TGTGCCAGCAGTCCACCGGACCTTGGACTGAACACTGAAGCTTTCTTT. Translation gives CASSPPDLGLNTEAFF.